These T cell receptor beta chains were read from a single sample in a study of blood T cell repertoires in COVID-19. Profiling relied on immunoSEQ multiplex PCR, and the TCRdb table lists in-frame clones only, not all of them. The table records some 180,000 clones, more than 70% of them present only once. Sequenced input: peripheral blood. The receptors stem from a woman between 65 and 79 years old who had recovered from COVID-19. Both conserved end residues are part of each CDR3. The D gene is left open where the match is weak. Rows may omit the clone size; those that give it use once, few, many or a size class.

DNA: TGTGCCAGCAGCTTGGGCAGGGGGCGCGGGGAGCTGTTTTTT
CDR3: CASSLGRGRGELFF
J: TRBJ2-2
D: TRBD1
size: once
V: TRBV5-4

DNA: TGCAGCGTTGTTGGCGGGAGGGCAAAAAACATTCAGTACTTC
CDR3: CSVVGGRAKNIQYF
J: TRBJ2-4
D: TRBD2
size: NA
V: TRBV29-1

DNA: TGTGCCAGTAAAACAGACCCTCTTAATGGCTACACCTTC
CDR3: CASKTDPLNGYTF
J: TRBJ1-2
D: NA
size: NA
V: TRBV19

DNA: TGTGCCAGCAGTGAACGGGGAACAGCCACGAGCTCCTATAATTCACCCCTCCACTTT
CDR3: CASSERGTATSSYNSPLHF
J: TRBJ1-6
D: NA
size: once
V: TRBV6-1

DNA: TGTGCCAGCAGTTACTCGGGAGGGGAGAATTCACCCCTCCACTTT
CDR3: CASSYSGGENSPLHF
J: TRBJ1-6
D: NA
size: NA
V: TRBV6-5

DNA: TGTGCCATCAGTGCCGTCACAGATACGCAGTATTTT
CDR3: CAISAVTDTQYF
J: TRBJ2-3
D: NA
size: NA
V: TRBV10-3

DNA: TGTGCCAGCAGCACGCCCGGGACAGGGGGTGAAAAACTGTTTTTT
CDR3: CASSTPGTGGEKLFF
J: TRBJ1-4
D: TRBD1
size: once
V: TRBV5-4

DNA: TGTGCCAGCAGCTTAGCTCCGCAGGAGGGAACTGAAGCTTTCTTT
CDR3: CASSLAPQEGTEAFF
J: TRBJ1-1
D: NA
size: NA
V: TRBV7-2

DNA: TGTGCCAGTAGTAAGGGACAGGGGGAGACCCAGTACTTC
CDR3: CASSKGQGETQYF
J: TRBJ2-5
D: TRBD1
size: NA
V: TRBV19

DNA: TGTGCCAGCTCACCAAGGTCGGCGGTCTCCTACGAGCAGTACTTC
CDR3: CASSPRSAVSYEQYF
J: TRBJ2-7
D: NA
size: NA
V: TRBV18

DNA: TGTGCCAGCAGCTTGGGCGGGCCGAACACCGGGGAGCTGTTTTTT
CDR3: CASSLGGPNTGELFF
J: TRBJ2-2
D: NA
size: NA
V: TRBV11-3

DNA: TGTGCCAGTACCGCCCGGGGACTAGCGGGAGAGGGGTTTGAGACCCAGTACTTC
CDR3: CASTARGLAGEGFETQYF
J: TRBJ2-5
D: TRBD2
size: NA
V: TRBV19

DNA: TGTGCCAGCAGCTTAGGCCGAGCGGGGTCTACGCAGTATTTT
CDR3: CASSLGRAGSTQYF
J: TRBJ2-3
D: TRBD2
size: once
V: TRBV13

DNA: TGTGCCTCCAGAGGGAACTATGGCTACACCTTC
CDR3: CASRGNYGYTF
J: TRBJ1-2
D: NA
size: NA
V: TRBV30

DNA: TGTGCCAGCAGCCAAGGGCGGGGGGGAAACACCATATATTTT
CDR3: CASSQGRGGNTIYF
J: TRBJ1-3
D: NA
size: NA
V: TRBV3-1/TRBV3-2

DNA: TGTGCCCCCCCCGGCGGGCATAGCAATCAGCCCCAGCATTTT
CDR3: CAPPGGHSNQPQHF
J: TRBJ1-5
D: NA
size: NA
V: TRBV19

DNA: TGTGCCAGCAGTTTAGGCCGCGGGGGGCAGTATTTT
CDR3: CASSLGRGGQYF
J: TRBJ2-3
D: TRBD2
size: once
V: TRBV28

DNA: TGTGCCAGCACCAAAGACAGGGGATCGGAGACCCAGTACTTC
CDR3: CASTKDRGSETQYF
J: TRBJ2-5
D: TRBD1
size: NA
V: TRBV11-2

DNA: TGCGCCAGCAGCGTACAGGGGTACGAGCAGTACTTC
CDR3: CASSVQGYEQYF
J: TRBJ2-7
D: TRBD1
size: once
V: TRBV5-1

DNA: TGTGCCAGCAGCCCCCGGGGTGATCAGAACACCGGGGAGCTGTTTTTT
CDR3: CASSPRGDQNTGELFF
J: TRBJ2-2
D: NA
size: NA
V: TRBV9

DNA: TGTGCCAGCAGCACAGGGTTGGCCAGCTCTGGAAACACCATATATTTT
CDR3: CASSTGLASSGNTIYF
J: TRBJ1-3
D: NA
size: NA
V: TRBV9

DNA: TGTGCCAGCGCGCCTAGCGGGGGGGCGGGCAATGAGCAGTTCTTC
CDR3: CASAPSGGAGNEQFF
J: TRBJ2-1
D: TRBD2
size: NA
V: TRBV11-1

DNA: TGTGCCAGCAACCCACCGGGAGGGGGATACAATGAGCAGTTCTTC
CDR3: CASNPPGGGYNEQFF
J: TRBJ2-1
D: TRBD2
size: NA
V: TRBV7-8

DNA: TGTGCCAGCAGTTACGAGGCGGGGGGAGCCACCGGGGAGCTGTTTTTT
CDR3: CASSYEAGGATGELFF
J: TRBJ2-2
D: TRBD2
size: NA
V: TRBV6-5

DNA: TGTGCCAGCAGTGCCCAGTTTCAAGAGACCCAGTACTTC
CDR3: CASSAQFQETQYF
J: TRBJ2-5
D: NA
size: NA
V: TRBV27